A single sample is the source of the 6 T cell receptor beta chains below, sequenced in a study of blood T cell repertoires in COVID-19. Using immunoSEQ multiplex PCR, the repertoire was profiled, and TCRdb retains in-frame clones only, with some absent. Counted here are some 81,000 clones, 90% occurring once; the ten biggest clones make up around 0.96%. The source material was peripheral blood. These receptors came from a woman aged 45-59 years in a cohort sampled during active COVID-19.

Regarding this clone: The same CDR3 also results from other DNA sequences found in this sample. The gene calls are TRBV27 and TRBJ2-2; 10 bases match TRBD2. This CDR3 has 15 amino acids. Germline values: CDR1 MNHEY, CDR2 SMNVEV (reference sequence). V gave up 3 bases and J gave up 4 bases; unmatched junction bases: 2. The DNA of the CDR3 is TGTGCCAGCAGTTTCGGACTAGCGGCCACCGGGGAGCTGTTTTTT. Amino acid sequence: CASSFGLAATGELFF.

The chain links TRBV19 to TRBJ2-1; D is unresolved. This CDR3 has 11 amino acids. Trimming pared 5 bases from V and 7 bases from J, leaving 6 bases between. CDR1 is LNHDA, CDR2 SQIVND, per germline (reference sequence). The CDR3 loop is CASSVQNEQFF. For the CDR3, the DNA is TGTGCCAGTAGTGTACAGAATGAGCAGTTCTTC. Based on the CDR3 plus reference TRBV19 and TRBJ2-1, the full variable domain is DGGITQSPKYLFRKEGQNVTLSCEQNLNHDAMYWYRQDPGQGLRLIYYSQIVNDFQKGDIAEGYSVSREKKESFPLTVTSAQKNPTAFYLCASSVQNEQFFGPGTRLTVL.

The chain is built from TRBV6-5 and TRBJ1-1, with TRBD1 as a possible D gene (6 bases). Germline CDR1 reads MNHEY; CDR2 reads SVGAGI. The CDR3 extends over 14 amino acids. Trimming cost V 8 bases and J 6 bases, with 19 bases left between them. CDR3 region: CASLLNQGTSEAFF. The DNA of the CDR3 is TGTGCCAGCCTCCTCAATCAGGGGACGTCTGAAGCTTTCTTT.

This chain links TRBV24-1 with TRBJ2-5; D ambiguous. The V end lost 5 bases, the J end lost 4 bases, and 10 bases lay between the germline ends. The length of the CDR3 is 13 residues. From germline, CDR1 is KGHDR and CDR2 SFDVKD. The CDR3 protein is CATSGSPSETQYF. CDR3 coding DNA: TGTGCCACCAGTGGCAGTCCGTCAGAGACCCAGTACTTC.

This chain uses TRBV28 with TRBJ2-2, with D perhaps TRBD2 (5 bases). Per germline, CDR1 MDHEN and CDR2 SYDVKM. V lost 3 bases to trimming and J lost 5 bases, with 7 bases between them. The CDR3 sequence is 13 residues long. CDR3 protein: CASSFGSTGELFF. CDR3 DNA sequence: TGTGCCAGCAGTTTTGGGAGTACCGGGGAGCTGTTTTTT.

V usage is TRBV5-1 and J usage is TRBJ2-3, with 9 bases that match TRBD1. This CDR3 region has 16 residues. Germline V CDR1 and CDR2: SGHRS, YFSETQ. The trim removed 3 bases at V and 2 bases at J, leaving 7 bases unmatched. The CDR3: CASSWGDREHTDTQYF. As DNA, the CDR3 is TGCGCCAGCAGCTGGGGGGACAGGGAGCACACAGATACGCAGTATTTT.